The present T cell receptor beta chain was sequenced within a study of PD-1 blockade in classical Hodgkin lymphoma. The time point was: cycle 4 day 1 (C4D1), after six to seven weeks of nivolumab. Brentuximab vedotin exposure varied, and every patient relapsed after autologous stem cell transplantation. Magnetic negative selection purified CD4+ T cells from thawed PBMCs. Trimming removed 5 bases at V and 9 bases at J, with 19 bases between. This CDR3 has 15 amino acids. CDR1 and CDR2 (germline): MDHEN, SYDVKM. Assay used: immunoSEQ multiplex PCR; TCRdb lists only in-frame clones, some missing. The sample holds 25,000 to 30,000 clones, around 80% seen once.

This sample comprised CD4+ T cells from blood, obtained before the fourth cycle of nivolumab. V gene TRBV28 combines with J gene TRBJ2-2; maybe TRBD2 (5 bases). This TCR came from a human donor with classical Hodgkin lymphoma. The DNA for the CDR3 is TGTGCCAGCAGTGTGGGTGGCCGAGGGCGAAGGGAGCTGTTTTTT. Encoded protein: CASSVGGRGRRELFF.